The present entry profiles one T cell receptor (beta chain) with its context. Antigen: not known. Germline lookup yields CDR1 MNHEY and CDR2 SVGAGI. The CDR3 consists of 15 residues. Between the trimmed V and J ends, which lost 5 bases and 2 bases, there was a span of 15 bases. The data were taken from a study of STAT5B mutations in CD4+ large granular lymphocyte leukemia. Study information: Among healthy controls, a particular HLA allele went with more CDR3 'QG' motifs.

Study results and caveats: Compared with healthy controls (2/35), patient top clones favored TRBV06 (8/27). Patient CD4-sorted repertoires looked more clonal than healthy CD4+ repertoires, even without putative leukemic clones.

Authors' data handling: The detection floor for productive clonotype frequency was 2.59 x 10-5. The assay was immunoSEQ multiplex PCR, and TCRdb's table has in-frame clones only and misses some. V and J calls plus clone size are reproduced from that table; the DNA served to infer D and trimming. This table holds some 30,000 clones, 70% to 80% found once. This TCR was recovered from a human donor in good health. The chain joins TRBV6-5 to TRBJ1-2; D is undetermined. The sequenced sample was CD4+ T cells from blood buffy coats. CDR3 DNA sequence: TGTGCCAGCAGTAATCCCCGACGAACCAACTATGGCTACACCTTC. It encodes CASSNPRRTNYGYTF.